The rows below give T cell receptor beta chains drawn from one sample of a study of T-cell reconstitution after alpha-beta-depleted transplantation in children. TCRdb analysed the PCR reads with MiXCR anew, one entry per CDR3 protein. There are about 130,000 distinct CDR3 sequences in the sample; roughly 9.7% occur only once, and less than 25% lies in the top ten. The starting material was PBMCs, mostly from graft donor cells, obtained 180 days after TCRalphabeta/CD19-depleted stem cell transplant. These receptor sequences come from a girl less than two years old who had a stem cell transplant for combined immunodeficiency, so the T cells may come from the graft donor. The conserved cysteine and the conserved F or W are not part of the CDR3 here.

TRBV20-1	TRBJ1-1	SAREGGRTEAF
TRBV12-3/TRBV12-4	TRBJ2-3	ASSTTVTDTQY
TRBV5-1	TRBJ2-1	ASSSGSYNEQF
TRBV15	TRBJ2-7	ATSRDRGYEQY
TRBV20-1	TRBJ2-2	SASPFPGTPGELF
TRBV7-6	TRBJ2-3	ASSPSGGNSDTQY
TRBV29-1	TRBJ2-1	SVEMGINEQF
TRBV20-1	TRBJ2-7	SARPPQGSLLTVHEQY
TRBV7-9	TRBJ2-3	ASSSSSHTQY
TRBV7-2	TRBJ2-7	ASSTRVPSYEQY
TRBV29-1	TRBJ2-1	SVGGQNSYNEQF
TRBV12-3/TRBV12-4	TRBJ1-6	ASSPGTGAPLH
TRBV9	TRBJ2-7	ASSPDFYEQY
TRBV12-3/TRBV12-4	TRBJ1-5	ASSGRTGQGNKPQH
TRBV12-3/TRBV12-4	TRBJ2-1	ASSFKGKLDEQF
TRBV20-1	TRBJ2-1	SAEPSGTLYNEQF
TRBV6-2/TRBV6-3	TRBJ1-1	ASSYGDSGLEAF
TRBV5-1	TRBJ1-5	ASSPGELSNQPQH
TRBV5-8	TRBJ2-1	ASSLRVWKQF
TRBV21-1	TRBJ1-2	ASSFPARSRT
TRBV5-5	TRBJ2-2	ASSLGTVDTGELF
TRBV30	TRBJ1-2	AWREKGANYGYT
TRBV10-3	TRBJ2-5	AISQGEETQY
TRBV10-3	TRBJ2-3	AIAVGQGRTDTQY
TRBV30	TRBJ2-7	AWSGPRYEQY
TRBV28	TRBJ2-5	ASRDLGEKETQY
TRBV7-3	TRBJ2-1	ASSVGHHNEQF
TRBV6-1	TRBJ2-1	ASSRLAGGKNEQF
TRBV28	TRBJ1-5	ASSAGGWNQPQH
TRBV10-3	TRBJ1-3	AISSGNTIY
TRBV10-3	TRBJ2-7	AISEPGQGDEQY
TRBV11-2	TRBJ2-5	ASSLWLAGVRETQY
TRBV12-3/TRBV12-4	TRBJ2-3	ASSFRGNTDTQY
TRBV7-2	TRBJ2-7	ASSLARDRGLYEQY
TRBV20-1	TRBJ1-2	SARRGVHYGYT
TRBV29-1	TRBJ2-5	SVRGEETQY
TRBV5-1	TRBJ2-3	ASSFGLAGGPPTDTQY
TRBV21-1	TRBJ2-3	ASSRSYSGRITDTQY
TRBV12-3/TRBV12-4	TRBJ2-2	ASSIAERTGELF
TRBV12-3/TRBV12-4	TRBJ2-7	ASSQLAGLTYEQY
TRBV20-1	TRBJ2-7	SAGVAGSYEQY
TRBV30	TRBJ2-1	AWSVRGGISDEQF
TRBV7-9	TRBJ2-2	ASSRSSFAGELF
TRBV11-2	TRBJ2-5	ASSLVVGTGRMGTQY
TRBV5-1	TRBJ2-1	ASSLRWTSGPNEQF
TRBV5-5	TRBJ2-1	ASSTRTSGYYNEQF
TRBV20-1	TRBJ2-5	SALRGSGGQETQY
TRBV12-3/TRBV12-4	TRBJ2-5	ASRTGTRETQY
TRBV5-1	TRBJ1-5	ASSLGTGYNNQPQH
TRBV7-2	TRBJ2-3	ASSPRNRGFSTDTQY
TRBV29-1	TRBJ1-1	SVVRLRRGQDRPEAF
TRBV20-1	TRBJ2-1	SARDSSKSIYNEQF
TRBV18	TRBJ2-7	ASSPLAADGYEQY
TRBV20-1	TRBJ2-3	SARDPAGLGTDTQY
TRBV12-3/TRBV12-4	TRBJ2-7	ASSWTLYEQY
TRBV5-1	TRBJ2-7	ASSLAGQGAYEQY